This passage covers 28 T cell receptor beta chains from one sample sequenced in a study of regulatory T cells in long-lasting Graves disease. Time point indicated: persistent/refractory GD, antithyroid drugs over 5 years with positive TRAb. Scientists built the TCR library using RNA that was extracted from PBMCs. Library construction for TCR beta used iRepertoire HTBI primers and Arm-PCR of CDR3 regions. TCRdb used MiXCR to reprocess the multiplex PCR reads, holding one entry per CDR3 protein. Among roughly 400,000 distinct CDR3 sequences, 21% were seen once, and the ten largest hold about 13%. The starting material was peripheral blood mononuclear cells (PBMCs), obtained when the disease was refractory, from a patient treated with antithyroid drugs. The origin of the receptors is a female donor with Graves disease.

The chain has TRBV28 and TRBJ2-5; 9 nucleotides line up with TRBD2. The DNA end favors TRBJ2-1, so the J call may be wrong. Looked up from germline, CDR1 is MDHEN and CDR2 is SYDVKM. The CDR3 length is 20 residues. The CDR3 region is CASTVAGAGDPTNPYNEQFF. In nucleotides, the CDR3 is TGTGCCAGCACCGTAGCGGGGGCAGGGGACCCAACGAACCCATACAATGAGCAGTTCTTC.

The chain recombines TRBV19 with TRBJ1-5; D call uncertain. Deletions cut 6 bases from V and 3 bases from J, with 12 bases between. The CDR3 is 14 amino acids. CDR1 and CDR2 (germline): LNHDA, SQIVND (reference sequence). The CDR3 reads CASSSLGLNQPQHF. The CDR3 DNA reads as TGTGCCAGTAGCAGCTTGGGCCTCAATCAGCCCCAGCATTTT. Full variable domain (rest looked up from reference TRBV19 and TRBJ1-5): DGGITQSPKYLFRKEGQNVTLSCEQNLNHDAMYWYRQDPGQGLRLIYYSQIVNDFQKGDIAEGYSVSREKKESFPLTVTSAQKNPTAFYLCASSSLGLNQPQHFGDGTRLSIL.

This clonotype was counted many times. This chain joins TRBV2 and TRBJ1-1; D gene ambiguous. Trimming removed 6 bases at V and 4 bases at J, with 12 bases between. The length of the CDR3 is 13 residues. Germline V gives CDR1 SNHLY, CDR2 FYNNEI. The CDR3 is CASSGRSFTEAFF. CDR3 nucleotide sequence: TGTGCCAGCAGCGGACGATCGTTCACTGAAGCTTTCTTT.

The chain is built from TRBV9 and TRBJ2-2; 11 bases map to TRBD1. The V segment lost 3 bases and the J segment 1 base; nucleotides outside the gene matches: 2. The CDR3 spans 16 residues. Germline lookup yields CDR1 SGDLS and CDR2 YYNGEE. The CDR3 loop reads CASSAGTGGNTGELFF. In nucleotides, the CDR3 is TGTGCCAGCAGCGCAGGGACAGGGGGGAACACCGGGGAGCTGTTTTTT. Complete variable domain (other parts from reference TRBV9 and TRBJ2-2): DSGVTQTPKHLITATGQRVTLRCSPRSGDLSVYWYQQSLDQGLQFLIQYYNGEERAKGNILERFSAQQFPDLHSELNLSSLELGDSALYFCASSAGTGGNTGELFFGEGSRLTVL.

This clonotype was counted a single time. One base away lies a much larger clone, so this may be a sequencing read error. The chain joins TRBV6-2 or TRBV6-3 to TRBJ2-7; 9 bases align to TRBD2. CDR1 and CDR2 (germline): MNHEY, SVGEGT. The CDR3 runs 16 residues. The J segment lost 0 bases and the V segment lost 5 bases, leaving 8 bases of the junction unmatched. The DNA of the CDR3 is TGTGCCAGCAGTCGACCTAGACTAGCGGTCTCCTACGAGCAGTACTTC. It encodes CASSRPRLAVSYEQYF.

In this sample, this clonotype turned up a few times. V and J are TRBV19 and TRBJ1-1, with 7 bases that match TRBD1. The CDR3 is 14 amino acids. Per the germline V gene, CDR1 is LNHDA and CDR2 is SQIVND (reference sequence). V gave up 4 bases and J gave up 5 bases; unmatched junction bases: 7. DNA for the CDR3: TGTGCCAGTAGTAAAGGGACAGTTTTTACTGAAGCTTTCTTT. This sequence encodes CASSKGTVFTEAFF.

The chain joins TRBV28 to TRBJ1-1, with 8 bases aligning to TRBD1. This CDR3 spans 15 amino acids. CDR1 MDHEN and CDR2 SYDVKM come from the germline V gene. V gave up 1 base and J gave up 6 bases; unmatched junction bases: 7. CDR3 amino acids: CASSLSGGANSEAFF. The CDR3 DNA reads TGTGCCAGCAGTTTATCAGGGGGCGCCAACTCTGAAGCTTTCTTT.

Worth noting for this clonotype: Germline and junction disagree at one end, which may indicate a read error. The chain recombines TRBV5-1 with TRBJ2-7; the D gene could be TRBD1 or TRBD2 (5 bases each). CDR3 size: 13 residues. CDR1 and CDR2 (germline): SGHRS, YFSETQ. CDR3 region: CASSLGTSNEQYF. CDR3 DNA: TGCGCCAGCAGCCTGGGGACCTCCAACGAGCAGTACTTC.

This clonotype was detected only a few times. The V and J genes are TRBV7-9 and TRBJ2-2; 7 bases map to TRBD2. The CDR3 is 17 residues long. V lost 2 bases and J lost 7; bases outside the gene matches: 13. Germline CDR1 is SEHNR and CDR2 is FQNEAQ (reference sequence). DNA of the CDR3: TGTGCCAGCAGCTTAACAGCATCGGGACTAAAGGGCGGGGAGCTGTTTTTT. Translation gives CASSLTASGLKGGELFF.

The rearrangement joins TRBV19 to TRBJ2-7; D not resolved. The CDR3 is 13 amino acids. The V gene lost 5 bases and the J gene lost 0 bases, with 8 bases spanning the gap. Germline V gives CDR1 LNHDA, CDR2 SQIVND (reference sequence). The CDR3 DNA reads as TGTGCCAGTAGTTCATGGAGCTCCTACGAGCAGTACTTC. Its protein is CASSSWSSYEQYF.

The chain joins TRBV29-1 to TRBJ1-2; D is possibly TRBD1 (6 bases). Trimming left V 3 bases short and J 4 bases short, with 15 bases between. Germline CDR1 and CDR2: SQVTM and ANQGSEA. The CDR3 has 14 residues. The CDR3 sequence: CSVEWGAFSYGYTF. CDR3 DNA sequence: TGCAGCGTTGAGTGGGGGGCTTTTTCCTATGGCTACACCTTC.

The chain combines TRBV4-1 with TRBJ2-4; TRBD2 might be the D (7 bases). The CDR3 is 17 residues long. CDR1 is MGHRA, CDR2 YSYEKL, per germline. Trimming removed 0 bases at V and 7 bases at J, with 19 bases between. CDR3 coding DNA: TGCGCCAGCAGCCAAGATATCACCGCGGGGGCTGGGAACATTCAGTACTTC. It specifies CASSQDITAGAGNIQYF.

The sample holds many counts of this clonotype. The V call is TRBV10-2, the J call TRBJ2-7, with D possibly matching TRBD2 (7 bases). The germline V gene has CDR1 WSHSY and CDR2 SAAADI. The V end was cut by 7 bases, the J end by 3 bases, with 16 bases between. The CDR3 runs 14 residues. The CDR3 region is CASTDKGGGYEQYF. CDR3 nucleotide sequence: TGCGCCAGCACCGACAAGGGGGGGGGCTACGAGCAGTACTTC.

This clonotype was seen at least ten times. The chain has TRBV15 and TRBJ1-2; D is uncertain. Germline CDR1 is LNHNV and CDR2 is YYDKDF (reference sequence). The CDR3 consists of 13 residues. The V gene lost 4 bases and the J gene lost 3 bases, with 9 bases spanning the gap. The CDR3 region is CATSIRGDYGYTF. The CDR3 DNA sequence: TGTGCCACCAGCATACGGGGAGACTATGGCTACACCTTC.

This clonotype has a count of ten or more. The chain uses TRBV18 and TRBJ2-7; D not certain. There are 12 residues in the CDR3. CDR1 KGHSH and CDR2 LQKENI come from the germline V gene. The V end lost 2 bases, the J end lost 5 bases, and 7 bases lay between the germline ends. The CDR3 nucleotides are TGTGCCAGCTCACCAGGTAGGAACGAGCAGTACTTC. This gives the protein CASSPGRNEQYF.

V usage is TRBV2 and J usage is TRBJ2-3; no clear D gene. With 6 bases removed from V and 0 bases from J, the gap between germline ends came to 10 bases. This CDR3 spans 14 amino acids. Germline V gene sequence: CDR1 SNHLY, CDR2 FYNNEI. The CDR3 DNA follows: TGTGCCAGCAGGGTGACCCTTAGCACAGATACGCAGTATTTT. It codes for CASRVTLSTDTQYF. Full variable domain (remainder filled in from reference TRBV2 and TRBJ2-3): EPEVTQTPSHQVTQMGQEVILRCVPISNHLYFYWYRQILGQKVEFLVSFYNNEISEKSEIFDDQFSVERPDGSNFTLKIRSTKLEDSAMYFCASRVTLSTDTQYFGPGTRLTVL.

In its sample, this clonotype was seen many times. This may arise from a read error, as a much more abundant clone is one base away. This chain uses TRBV3-1 with TRBJ1-1; D unclear. The V end lost 5 bases, the J end lost 0 bases, and 7 bases lay between the germline ends. The length of the CDR3 is 13 residues. From germline, CDR1 is LGHDT and CDR2 YNNKEL (reference sequence). CDR3 DNA sequence: TGTGCCAGCAGCTACGAAATGAACACTGAAGCTTTCTTT. Its protein is CASSYEMNTEAFF.

There are many counts of this clonotype. The rearrangement joins TRBV27 to TRBJ1-1; unclear D gene. The CDR3 spans 15 residues. The germline V and J ends were trimmed by 0 bases and 0 bases, with 8 bases remaining between them. Germline V lookup: CDR1 MNHEY, CDR2 SMNVEV (reference sequence). The CDR3 DNA follows: TGTGCCAGCAGTTTATCGGGGTCGATGAACACTGAAGCTTTCTTT. Translating gives CASSLSGSMNTEAFF.

The rearrangement uses TRBV28 and TRBJ1-5; tentatively, D is TRBD1 (5 bases). Germline-derived CDR1 and CDR2 are MDHEN and SYDVKM. V was clipped by 3 bases and J by 2 bases, with 11 bases between them. The CDR3 covers 15 residues. As DNA, the CDR3 is TGTGCCAGCAGTTTCGGCAGGGCAGGCAATCAGCCCCAGCATTTT. Residues: CASSFGRAGNQPQHF.

This clonotype was detected only a few times. The chain joins TRBV28 to TRBJ1-5, with D unclear. Trimming pared 6 bases from V and 1 base from J, leaving 10 bases between. Germline values: CDR1 MDHEN, CDR2 SYDVKM. This CDR3 comprises 14 residues. This CDR3 is CASRAGGSNQPQHF. CDR3 in DNA: TGTGCCAGCAGGGCCGGCGGGAGCAATCAGCCCCAGCATTTT.

This chain uses TRBV25-1 with TRBJ1-1; the D is unclear. The CDR3 loop spans 14 amino acids. Looked up from germline, CDR1 is MGHDK and CDR2 is SYGVNS. V lost 6 bases and J 1 base, leaving 12 bases between the germline ends. CDR3 amino acids: CASRPGDKNTEAFF. CDR3 coding DNA: TGTGCCAGCAGACCCGGAGACAAGAACACTGAAGCTTTCTTT.

The J gene is TRBJ2-7, the V gene TRBV4-1, with D possibly matching TRBD1 (6 bases). Germline V CDR1 and CDR2: MGHRA, YSYEKL. The CDR3 consists of 14 residues. V lost 5 bases and J lost 4, with 15 bases in between. CDR3 sequence: CASSWVRGEYEQYF. The CDR3 DNA reads as TGCGCCAGCAGCTGGGTCAGGGGAGAATACGAGCAGTACTTC.

This clonotype was observed many times. The chain combines TRBV11-2 with TRBJ1-4; D not certain. The germline V gene has CDR1 SGHAT and CDR2 FQNNGV. The CDR3 covers 13 residues. V was shortened by 2 bases and J by 6 bases, with 7 bases between the two germline ends. Here the CDR3 reads CASSLSWDEKLFF. CDR3 nucleotides: TGTGCCAGCAGCTTATCCTGGGATGAAAAACTGTTTTTT.

This clonotype came up a few times. The V gene is TRBV7-9, the J gene TRBJ2-5; 7 bases are a match to TRBD1. This CDR3 spans 17 amino acids. The V segment lost 4 bases and the J segment 1 base; nucleotides outside the gene matches: 12. From germline, CDR1 is SEHNR and CDR2 FQNEAQ (reference sequence). CDR3 DNA sequence: TGTGCCAGCAGCTCACGCCCAGAGAGGGACAGCCAAGAGACCCAGTACTTC. Amino acids: CASSSRPERDSQETQYF.

This clonotype was recorded at least ten times. The genes are TRBV2 and TRBJ1-1; no reliable D call. CDR3 length: 14 amino acids. Germline V gives CDR1 SNHLY, CDR2 FYNNEI. Trimming stripped 6 bases from V and 0 bases from J, with 11 bases between. The CDR3 DNA is TGTGCCAGCAGCCAACAGTCTGTGAACACTGAAGCTTTCTTT. This codes for CASSQQSVNTEAFF.

This clonotype has a count of ten or more. This chain uses TRBV6-5 with TRBJ1-2; D remains unclear. Germline CDR1 is MNHEY and CDR2 is SVGAGI. V was clipped by 4 bases and J by 3 bases, with 12 bases between them. CDR3 length: 14 amino acids. CDR3 in amino acids: CASSLTGFDYGYTF. CDR3 nucleotides: TGTGCCAGCAGTTTAACTGGGTTCGACTATGGCTACACCTTC.

This clonotype has at least ten counts. This sequence joins TRBV5-6 and TRBJ2-2, with 7 bases aligning to TRBD2. The CDR3 runs to 17 residues. Germline CDR1 SGHDT, CDR2 YYEEEE. V gave up 4 bases and J gave up 5 bases; unmatched junction bases: 14. DNA for the CDR3: TGTGCCAGCAGCCCGGTGCTGGCGGGAGTAGAAACCGGGGAGCTGTTTTTT. Protein: CASSPVLAGVETGELFF.

This clonotype was observed a few times. The V call is TRBV19, the J call TRBJ2-7; TRBD2 aligns across 8 bases. Per the germline V gene, CDR1 is LNHDA and CDR2 is SQIVND (reference sequence). V was pared by 3 bases and J by 3 bases, with 7 bases of the junction left unmatched. The CDR3 is made up of 15 amino acids. The CDR3 DNA reads as TGTGCCAGTAGTATGGGGCTAGCGGGCCGCTACGAGCAGTACTTC. It translates to CASSMGLAGRYEQYF.